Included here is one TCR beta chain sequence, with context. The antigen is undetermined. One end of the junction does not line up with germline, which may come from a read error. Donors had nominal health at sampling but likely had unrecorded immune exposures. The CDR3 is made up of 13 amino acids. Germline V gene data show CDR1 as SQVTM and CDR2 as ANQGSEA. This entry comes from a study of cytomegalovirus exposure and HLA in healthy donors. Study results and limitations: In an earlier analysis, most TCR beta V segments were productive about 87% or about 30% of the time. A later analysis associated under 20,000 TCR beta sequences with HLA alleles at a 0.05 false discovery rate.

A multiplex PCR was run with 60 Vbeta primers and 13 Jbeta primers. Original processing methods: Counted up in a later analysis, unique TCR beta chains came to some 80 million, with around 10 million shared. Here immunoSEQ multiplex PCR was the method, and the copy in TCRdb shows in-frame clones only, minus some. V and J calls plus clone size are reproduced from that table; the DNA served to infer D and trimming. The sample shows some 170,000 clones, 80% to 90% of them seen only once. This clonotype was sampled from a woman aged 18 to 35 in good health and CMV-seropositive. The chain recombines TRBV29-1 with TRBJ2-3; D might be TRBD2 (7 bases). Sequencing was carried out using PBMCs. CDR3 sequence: CSVSRGGTDTQYF. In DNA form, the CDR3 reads TGCAGCGTTTCGAGGGGGGGCACGGATACGCAGTATTTT.